Listed below are T cell receptor beta chains from one sample, sequenced in a study of OX40 agonist ivuxolimab in advanced cancers. The table came from immunoSEQ multiplex PCR; TCRdb's copy has only in-frame clones and leaves some out. Among roughly 92,000 clones listed, about four fifths were seen once. The sequencing used CD4+ or CD8+ T cells sorted from blood, collected in a trial of the OX40 agonist ivuxolimab. Source of these receptors: an adult with an advanced solid tumor such as melanoma, head and neck, liver or kidney cancer. CDR3s include the opening cysteine and the closing phenylalanine or tryptophan. The D gene is left open where the match is weak. Clone size appears in some rows only: once, few, many, or a class for an expanded clone.

J,V,size,D,DNA,CDR3
TRBJ2-3,TRBV5-1,-,TRBD1,TGCGCCAGCATCTGGGGGACAGGGGGGACAGATACGCAGTATTTT,CASIWGTGGTDTQYF
TRBJ2-7,TRBV30,few,-,TGTGCCTGGAGTGCTGAGACGCCAGGGTTCCTCCTCTACGAGCAGTACTTC,CAWSAETPGFLLYEQYF
TRBJ1-1,TRBV19,-,-,TGTGCCAGTTCGGGGACTGAAGCTTTCTTT,CASSGTEAFF
TRBJ2-5,TRBV18,-,TRBD2,TGTGCCAGCTCGCCCCTAGCGGGGGATTTGGAGACCCAGTACTTC,CASSPLAGDLETQYF
TRBJ2-4,TRBV11-2,-,-,TGTGCCAGCAGCCCGGTGGGACTAGCCAAAAACATTCAGTACTTC,CASSPVGLAKNIQYF
TRBJ2-1,TRBV6-1,-,-,TGTGCCAGCAGTGACCAGGGGAGCTCCTACAATGAGCAGTTCTTC,CASSDQGSSYNEQFF
TRBJ1-2,TRBV19,once,TRBD1,TGTGCCAGTAGTACTCGACAGGGAAACTATGGCTACACCTTC,CASSTRQGNYGYTF
TRBJ1-1,TRBV7-2,-,-,TGTGCCAGCAGCTTAGGGACAACGGCTGAAGCTTTCTTT,CASSLGTTAEAFF
TRBJ1-1,TRBV10-3,-,-,TGTGCCATCAGTGAGGAGGGGATGAACACTGAAGCTTTCTTT,CAISEEGMNTEAFF
TRBJ2-2,TRBV7-9,-,TRBD1,TGTGCCAGCAGCTTAGTCCGGGGACAGGGACCCGCGAACACCGGGGAGCTGTTTTTT,CASSLVRGQGPANTGELFF
TRBJ1-4,TRBV11-2,-,-,TGTGCCAGCAGCTTTGTCGGACGAGCAACTAATGAAAAACTGTTTTTT,CASSFVGRATNEKLFF
TRBJ1-1,TRBV7-2,-,-,TGTGCCAGCAGCTTAGGACGGAACGTGAACACTGAAGCTTTCTTT,CASSLGRNVNTEAFF
TRBJ1-2,TRBV15,-,-,TGTGCCACCAGCAGAGAGACAGCCCCCCGGGGCTACACCTTC,CATSRETAPRGYTF
TRBJ1-1,TRBV27,-,-,TGTGCCAGCAGTTTATCTGGTACTGAAGCTTTCTTT,CASSLSGTEAFF
TRBJ1-2,TRBV9,-,-,TGTGCCAGCAGCGTAGAGGTGAGGGGGAACTATGGCTACACCTTC,CASSVEVRGNYGYTF
TRBJ1-2,TRBV19,-,-,TGTGCCAGTAGTATATTGCGGCCAGGGAATAACTATGGCTACACCTTC,CASSILRPGNNYGYTF
TRBJ2-7,TRBV5-8,-,-,TGTGCCAGCAGCTTGGGGACAGTTACCTACGAGCAGTACTTC,CASSLGTVTYEQYF
TRBJ1-2,TRBV30,few,TRBD1,TGTGCCTGGGGCACGGGACAGGGCCGAGGAGGCTACACCTTC,CAWGTGQGRGGYTF
TRBJ2-3,TRBV7-9,once,TRBD2,TGTGCCAGCAGCCGCGGGACTATGGGCACAGATACGCAGTATTTT,CASSRGTMGTDTQYF
TRBJ2-3,TRBV7-2,few,TRBD2,TGTGCCAGCAGCTTAGTTCTAGCGGGGGCCAATACGCAGTATTTT,CASSLVLAGANTQYF
TRBJ1-2,TRBV2,once,TRBD1,TGTGCCAGCAGTGTCAAGACAGGGGGTTCCTATGGCTACACCTTC,CASSVKTGGSYGYTF
TRBJ1-6,TRBV6-6,few,-,TGTGCCAGCAGTTACTCGAAAGGGGGTGATTCACCCCTCCACTTT,CASSYSKGGDSPLHF